The clone carrying this T cell receptor (beta chain) was seen more than once but under ten times. One entry per CDR3 protein results from TCRdb running MiXCR on the 5' RACE reads. Among some 31,000 distinct CDR3 sequences, under 30% were seen once, and the ten largest hold 3.7%. The sample consisted of naive CD4+ T cells sorted from a lymph node. The subset is: naive CD4+ T cells, CD4+CD45RA+CD25-. The TCR sequence derives from a female donor with breast cancer.

In DNA form, the CDR3 reads TGTGCCAGCAGCCAGGAGACTAGCGGGGGGGCCGCCTACAATGAGCAGTTCTTC. The encoded protein is CASSQETSGGAAYNEQFF. The chain combines TRBV4-2 with TRBJ2-1; 14 nucleotides match TRBD2. V lost 3 bases and J lost 2; bases outside the gene matches: 6. The CDR3 is made up of 18 amino acids. Per germline, CDR1 LGHNA and CDR2 YNFKEQ.